These T cell receptor beta chains were read from a single sample in a study of a mutant IDH1 vaccine in newly diagnosed glioma. Profiling relied on immunoSEQ multiplex PCR, and the TCRdb table lists in-frame clones only, not all of them. The data show approximately 100,000 clones, approximately 90% seen once. Source: PBMCs, taken from a glioma patient treated with radiotherapy, temozolomide or both. Receptors were obtained from a woman in her forties or fifties with glioma. Each CDR3 is given with its conserved first and last residue. D genes are given only for firm matches. The size entry is marked missing in some rows and otherwise reads once, few, many or a size class.

TGTGCCAGCTCGGGTACCCACTTTGGAAACACCATATATTTT	CASSGTHFGNTIYF	NA	NA	TRBV2	TRBJ1-3	14
TGTGCCAGCAGCTTCAGTTCCGGGAGGTCCTACGAGCAGTACTTC	CASSFSSGRSYEQYF	TRBD2	NA	TRBV11-2	TRBJ2-7	15
TGTGCCAGCAGTGCTCTCACCTTC	CASSALTF	NA	NA	TRBV2	TRBJ1-2	8
TGTGCCAGTAGACTAAGCGGGAGAACCGGGGAGCTGTTTTTT	CASRLSGRTGELFF	TRBD2	NA	TRBV19	TRBJ2-2	14
TGTGCCAGCAGTTCGTTCCTCCGTGCGGGGGCCAACGTCCTGACTTTC	CASSSFLRAGANVLTF	NA	NA	TRBV28	TRBJ2-6	16
TGCGCCAGCACCTGGGACTTGAACACTGAAGCTTTCTTT	CASTWDLNTEAFF	NA	NA	TRBV5-1	TRBJ1-1	13
TGTGCCAGCAGCCAAGAGTGGCAGTCCTACAATGAGCAGTTCTTC	CASSQEWQSYNEQFF	NA	NA	TRBV4-2	TRBJ2-1	15
TGCGCCAGCAGCCCGAGAGTTGCGAACACTGAAGCTTTCTTT	CASSPRVANTEAFF	NA	NA	TRBV5-1	TRBJ1-1	14
TGTGCCAGCAGCTTATTGTTGACCGGGGAGCTGTTTTTT	CASSLLLTGELFF	NA	NA	TRBV7-3	TRBJ2-2	13
TGTGCCAGCAGGGTCCGCAACCTCGGGGACGAGCAGTACTTC	CASRVRNLGDEQYF	NA	NA	TRBV2	TRBJ2-7	14
TGTGCCAGCAGTAGGGTAGGAGGGAACAAAGAAAAACTGTTTTTT	CASSRVGGNKEKLFF	NA	NA	TRBV2	TRBJ1-4	15
TGTGCCAGTAGTATAGATCACCGGACTGAGAACTATGGCTACACCTTC	CASSIDHRTENYGYTF	NA	NA	TRBV19	TRBJ1-2	16
TGTGCCAGCAGCTTGGGGGGGCGAAGGTGGGAGCAGTACTTC	CASSLGGRRWEQYF	NA	NA	TRBV5-6	TRBJ2-7	14
TGTGCCAGCAGTCCGCAGGGGCTGGGGGCTTTCTTT	CASSPQGLGAFF	NA	NA	TRBV28	TRBJ1-1	12
TGTGCCAGCAGCTTGGACAGGGCGGGTGAGCAGTTCTTC	CASSLDRAGEQFF	TRBD1	NA	TRBV7-9	TRBJ2-1	13
TGTGCCAGCAGCCAGCGCCGCGGGACAGGACCTAGGCACCATAACTATGGCTACACCTTC	CASSQRRGTGPRHHNYGYTF	TRBD1	NA	TRBV4-2	TRBJ1-2	20
TGTGCCAGTAGTATGTATCTCTTTGGACTGGGGGCCGAAGCTTTCTTT	CASSMYLFGLGAEAFF	NA	NA	TRBV19	TRBJ1-1	16
TGTGCCAGCAGTCGGTCGGGGGCCCACTCTGGGGCCAACGTCCTGACTTTC	CASSRSGAHSGANVLTF	NA	NA	TRBV6-4	TRBJ2-6	17
TGTGCCAGCAGTTTAGGGCTTGGGGACTCGAACACTGAAGCTTTCTTT	CASSLGLGDSNTEAFF	NA	NA	TRBV28	TRBJ1-1	16
TGTGCCCGCAGCTCGGGACAGGGGGCTTTCGAGCAGTACTTC	CARSSGQGAFEQYF	TRBD1	NA	TRBV6-1	TRBJ2-7	14
TGCAGCGTTGAGAACGATGGACAGGGGCGCACAGATACGCAGTATTTT	CSVENDGQGRTDTQYF	TRBD1	NA	TRBV29-1	TRBJ2-3	16
TGTGCCAGCAGCTTAGTTAGTAGGGTCCAAGAGACCCAGTACTTC	CASSLVSRVQETQYF	NA	NA	TRBV7-2	TRBJ2-5	15
TGCGCCAGCATCGCGTCCGGGACCCCCTCAGATACGCAGTATTTT	CASIASGTPSDTQYF	NA	NA	TRBV5-1	TRBJ2-3	15
TGTGCCATCAAGGGGCACACTGAAGCTTTCTTT	CAIKGHTEAFF	NA	NA	TRBV10-3	TRBJ1-1	11
TGTGCCAGCAGACCCGGGACAGGGGGCGGAGAGACCCAGTACTTC	CASRPGTGGGETQYF	TRBD1	NA	TRBV7-6	TRBJ2-5	15
TGTGCCAGTAGTATATTGGTCGGCCGCCCCTACAATGAGCAGTTCTTC	CASSILVGRPYNEQFF	NA	NA	TRBV19	TRBJ2-1	16
TGTGCCACCAGCAGAGATCGCGGGAGCTCCTACGAGCAGTACTTC	CATSRDRGSSYEQYF	TRBD2	NA	TRBV15	TRBJ2-7	15
TGTGCCAGCAGCTTGGGTGGCAGGGGAAGCAATCAGCCCCAGCATTTT	CASSLGGRGSNQPQHF	NA	NA	TRBV5-4	TRBJ1-5	16
TGTGCCAGTTGGGACTTTAGCACAGATACGCAGTATTTT	CASWDFSTDTQYF	NA	NA	TRBV7-2	TRBJ2-3	13
TGTGCCCGGCCGTCTAGCGGGAGGAAGAAAATCAATGAGCAGTTCTTC	CARPSSGRKKINEQFF	TRBD2	NA	TRBV30	TRBJ2-1	16
TGTGCCAGCAGTCCGGGACTAGCGGGACGTTTCGCCGGGGAGCTGTTTTTT	CASSPGLAGRFAGELFF	TRBD2	NA	TRBV28	TRBJ2-2	17
TGTGCCAGCAGCTCCAGCGGGAGGAACACCGGGGAGCTGTTTTTT	CASSSSGRNTGELFF	TRBD2	NA	TRBV7-9	TRBJ2-2	15
TGTGCCAGTGGGACCCCTAGCGGGAGTGGAAATGAGCAGTTCTTC	CASGTPSGSGNEQFF	TRBD2	NA	TRBV28	TRBJ2-1	15
TGTGCCAGTACCACGGGCCCGGACGGGGAAAAACTGTTTTTT	CASTTGPDGEKLFF	NA	NA	TRBV19	TRBJ1-4	14
TGTGCCAGCAGTTTAACCCAGCTAGGGGAAAAACTGTTTTTT	CASSLTQLGEKLFF	NA	NA	TRBV28	TRBJ1-4	14
TGTGCCAGCCGCGGGTCAAACGAGCAGTACTTC	CASRGSNEQYF	NA	once	TRBV6-5	TRBJ2-7	11
TGTGCCAGCGATGATTCCCGACTGGGGAGTGTCGGGGAGCTGTTTTTT	CASDDSRLGSVGELFF	NA	NA	TRBV6-6	TRBJ2-2	16
TGTGCCAGCAGTTCGGGCCTCGTCTCAGGAAACACCATATATTTT	CASSSGLVSGNTIYF	NA	NA	TRBV6-5	TRBJ1-3	15
TGTGCCAGCAGTTACCGGGCCCAACCAGGTTCCAATGAGCAGTTCTTC	CASSYRAQPGSNEQFF	NA	NA	TRBV6-6	TRBJ2-1	16
TGTGCCAGTAGCCGACAGGGTAGCACCGGGGAGCTGTTTTTT	CASSRQGSTGELFF	TRBD1	NA	TRBV19	TRBJ2-2	14
TGTGCCTGGAGTGTAGGCGGGGTGGGGACTGAAGCTTTCTTT	CAWSVGGVGTEAFF	NA	once	TRBV30	TRBJ1-1	14
TGTGCCAGCAGTTTCGGGAGCGACACCGGGGAGCTGTTTTTT	CASSFGSDTGELFF	NA	NA	TRBV27	TRBJ2-2	14
TGTGCCAGCAGCGTAGCGCCAGCGGGAGGGGGGAATGAGCAGTTCTTC	CASSVAPAGGGNEQFF	TRBD2	NA	TRBV9	TRBJ2-1	16
TGTGCCAGCTCTAGACAGGGCGGGACCGGGGAGCTGTTTTTT	CASSRQGGTGELFF	TRBD1	NA	TRBV5-4	TRBJ2-2	14
TGTGCCAGCAGCGTTGGGTGGACAGGGCGTCGGGTTGCTTATGGCTACACCTTC	CASSVGWTGRRVAYGYTF	TRBD1	NA	TRBV9	TRBJ1-2	18